The 11 T cell receptor beta chains in this list originate from one sample, sequenced in a study of Ad26.COV2.S vaccination and SARS-CoV-2 variants. Sequencing used immunoSEQ multiplex PCR; TCRdb keeps in-frame clones, though not all of them. Counted here are roughly 180,000 clones, around 88% occurring once; the ten biggest clones make up roughly 6%. Sequences were derived from peripheral blood, sampled after recovery from COVID-19. These receptors were obtained from a human donor who had recovered from COVID-19.

The genes are TRBV27 and TRBJ2-5; TRBD1 is a possible D gene (6 bases). V lost 6 bases to trimming and J lost 4 bases, with 15 bases between them. This CDR3 is built from 14 residues. CDR1 MNHEY and CDR2 SMNVEV come from the germline V gene (reference sequence). CDR3 bases: TGTGCCAGCAGACCTAGTGGGGGCTTAGAGACCCAGTACTTC. Its protein is CASRPSGGLETQYF.

J is TRBJ2-1 and V is TRBV12-3 or TRBV12-4; tentatively, D is TRBD1 (5 bases). The CDR3 is made up of 13 amino acids. Trimming stripped 6 bases from V and 8 bases from J, with 14 bases between. The CDR3: CASSRQNLHEQFF. The CDR3 DNA sequence: TGTGCCAGCAGCCGACAGAACCTTCATGAGCAGTTCTTC.

The rearrangement joins TRBV5-1 to TRBJ2-5, with D possibly being TRBD2 (5 bases). Per germline, CDR1 SGHRS and CDR2 YFSETQ. Trimming shortened V by 4 bases and J by 5 bases, and 18 bases separated the two germline ends. The CDR3 sequence is 15 residues long. The CDR3 region is CASSIREGIVETQYF. CDR3 coding DNA: TGCGCCAGCAGCATACGCGAGGGAATCGTTGAGACCCAGTACTTC.

V gene TRBV25-1 combines with J gene TRBJ2-2; D is tentatively TRBD1 or TRBD2 (7 bases each). There are 15 residues in the CDR3. Trimming took off 8 bases at V and 7 bases at J, with 20 bases between the two ends. CDR1 and CDR2 from the germline V gene are MGHDK and SYGVNS. Written as DNA, the CDR3 is TGTGCCAGCGGACGACGGGGCAGGGGGGGCGGGGAGCTGTTTTTT. Translating gives CASGRRGRGGGELFF.

The CDR3 DNA follows: TGTGCCAGCAGCTACACAGGGGGGGTCAATGAGCAGTTCTTC. Amino acids: CASSYTGGVNEQFF. The chain carries TRBV3-1 (or the pseudogene TRBV3-2) and TRBJ2-1, with D possibly matching TRBD1 (8 bases). The germline CDR1 and CDR2 sequences are LGHDT and YNNKEL (reference sequence). V was cut by 5 bases and J by 6 bases, with 14 bases left in between. The CDR3 is 14 residues long.

V and J are TRBV4-1 and TRBJ2-1, with a tentative D call TRBD2 (6 bases). V gave up 4 bases and J gave up 9 bases, with 16 bases separating them. The germline CDR1 and CDR2 sequences are MGHRA and YSYEKL. The CDR3 has 14 residues. CDR3 sequence reads: CASSLLGPSAEQFF. In DNA, the CDR3 is TGCGCCAGCAGCCTCCTAGGGCCTAGCGCTGAGCAGTTCTTC.

The chain couples TRBV3-1 (or the pseudogene TRBV3-2) to TRBJ2-5; 9 bases are shared with TRBD1. CDR1 and CDR2 from the germline V gene are LGHDT and YNNKEL (reference sequence). V shed 4 bases, J shed 7 bases, and the junction held 7 bases outside the gene matches. This CDR3 contains 14 residues. DNA for the CDR3: TGTGCCAGCAGCCCGCCGGGACAGGGCAGGACCCAGTACTTC. Its translation: CASSPPGQGRTQYF.

The chain uses TRBV5-6 and TRBJ1-1; 7 bases map to TRBD1. V dropped 2 bases and J dropped 4; count of bases not matched to a gene: 5. The CDR3 extends over 14 amino acids. Germline V gene lookup returns CDR1 SGHDT and CDR2 YYEEEE. The CDR3 DNA reads TGTGCCAGCAGCTTAGGGGGCTTGAGCACTGAAGCTTTCTTT. Protein sequence: CASSLGGLSTEAFF.

This clone has just a few counts. The chain has TRBV6-6 and TRBJ1-6; a possible D gene is TRBD1 (5 bases). Germline V lookup: CDR1 MNHNY, CDR2 SVGAGI (reference sequence). The V and J ends lost 5 bases and 3 bases respectively, with 17 bases between them. This CDR3 contains 17 residues. The CDR3 spells CASSRGGGALYNSPLHF. The DNA of the CDR3 is TGTGCCAGCAGTCGGGGTGGGGGTGCCCTCTATAATTCACCCCTCCACTTT.

This rearrangement joins TRBV5-1 to TRBJ2-1; D uncertain. Germline V CDR1 and CDR2: SGHRS, YFSETQ. The CDR3 extends over 13 amino acids. V shed 0 bases and J shed 5 bases, with 6 bases lying between them. The CDR3: CASSLAGNNEQFF. CDR3 nucleotide sequence: TGCGCCAGCAGCTTGGCCGGAAACAATGAGCAGTTCTTC.

The rearrangement links TRBV30 to TRBJ1-1; TRBD1 matches 8 bases. The V segment lost 5 bases and the J segment 5 bases; nucleotides outside the gene matches: 13. The CDR3 spans 15 residues. Germline V gene sequence: CDR1 GTSNPN, CDR2 SVGIG (reference sequence). The CDR3 here is CAWHTVQGVRTEAFF. CDR3 sequence (DNA): TGTGCCTGGCATACCGTACAGGGGGTTCGGACTGAAGCTTTCTTT.